Shown below are 10 T cell receptor beta chains from a single sample sequenced in a study of T cell changes during pregnancy in multiple sclerosis. Repertoires were generated with immunoSEQ multiplex PCR, while TCRdb's copy carries only in-frame clones and drops some. This sample yields tens of thousands of clones, of which around 92% are seen a single time; approximately 2.1% belongs to the top ten. Sequencing was performed on peripheral blood, taken before pregnancy. The receptors derive from a female donor with multiple sclerosis, enrolled in a pregnancy study.

This clone was observed once. The J gene is TRBJ2-2, the V gene TRBV9; 7 bases line up with TRBD1. Germline CDR1 SGDLS, CDR2 YYNGEE. The CDR3 is made up of 14 amino acids. Losses at the gene ends were 2 bases for V and 6 bases for J; bases not matched to a gene: 4. CDR3: CASSVRQGAGELFF. The DNA of the CDR3 is TGTGCCAGCAGCGTCCGACAGGGAGCCGGGGAGCTGTTTTTT.

The chain couples TRBV6-5 to TRBJ2-2, with D possibly being TRBD2 (6 bases). The germline CDR1 and CDR2 sequences are MNHEY and SVGAGI. There are 16 residues in the CDR3. The V end was cut by 4 bases, the J end by 4 bases, with 16 bases between. The CDR3 loop is CASSLRGLGGTGELFF. DNA for the CDR3: TGTGCCAGCAGTTTGAGGGGACTTGGGGGCACCGGGGAGCTGTTTTTT.

The V gene is TRBV5-6, the J gene TRBJ1-5, with D uncertain. This CDR3 has 13 amino acids. Deletions cut 0 bases from V and 6 bases from J, with 7 bases between. Germline V gene data show CDR1 as SGHDT and CDR2 as YYEEEE. CDR3 bases: TGTGCCAGCAGCTTGGCCGGGGTTCAGCCCCAGCATTTT. Encoded protein: CASSLAGVQPQHF.

J is TRBJ2-7 and V is TRBV13; D unresolved. Trimming left V 2 bases short and J 0 bases short, with 11 bases between. The CDR3 spans 15 residues. The germline V gene encodes CDR1 PRHDT and CDR2 FYEKMQ (reference sequence). The CDR3 DNA reads as TGTGCCAGCAGCTTATGGCGGCCGAGCTCCTACGAGCAGTACTTC. Residues: CASSLWRPSSYEQYF.

On this clone: An end of the junction differs from the germline gene, which may be a read error. V usage is TRBV7-7 and J usage is TRBJ2-1, with D possibly TRBD2 on 6 matching bases. This CDR3 comprises 15 residues. CDR1 SSHAT and CDR2 FNYEAQ come from the germline V gene (reference sequence). The CDR3 DNA is TGTGCTAGCAGCTTGGGACTTATTAACTACAATGAGCAGTTCTTC. Encoded protein: CASSLGLINYNEQFF.

This chain joins TRBV27 and TRBJ2-3, with TRBD1 as a possible D gene (5 bases). The CDR3 extends over 14 amino acids. V was shortened by 2 bases and J by 5 bases, with 11 bases between the two germline ends. Germline values: CDR1 MNHEY, CDR2 SMNVEV (reference sequence). The CDR3, as DNA: TGTGCCAGCAGTTTACGACAGATAGTAGATACGCAGTATTTT. It translates to CASSLRQIVDTQYF.

The gene calls are TRBV5-6 and TRBJ2-2, with D tentatively TRBD2 (5 bases). The CDR3 spans 15 residues. Germline CDR1 is SGHDT and CDR2 is YYEEEE. The ends were cut back, 0 bases at V and 14 bases at J, with 20 bases in the middle. CDR3 sequence: CASSLDISTSEGLFF. The CDR3 DNA is TGTGCCAGCAGCTTGGATATCTCTACAAGCGAGGGCCTGTTTTTT.

This sequence joins TRBV19 and TRBJ2-5; no clear D. This CDR3 is built from 14 residues. CDR1 is LNHDA, CDR2 SQIVND, per germline (reference sequence). Trimming cost V 3 bases and J 1 base, with 9 bases left between them. In DNA form, the CDR3 reads TGTGCCAGTAGTATTGGAGTCAGCCAAGAGACCCAGTACTTC. It yields the protein CASSIGVSQETQYF.

The chain links TRBV11-2 to TRBJ1-3; TRBD1 is a possible D gene (5 bases). Looked up from germline, CDR1 is SGHAT and CDR2 is FQNNGV. The CDR3 has 15 residues. V lost 5 bases, J lost 0 bases, and 11 bases lay in between. The CDR3 loop is CASSLQGVSGNTIYF. The DNA of the CDR3 is TGTGCCAGCAGCCTACAAGGGGTCTCTGGAAACACCATATATTTT.

This sequence joins TRBV6-6 and TRBJ1-3, with D maybe TRBD1 (5 bases). CDR1 MNHNY and CDR2 SVGAGI come from the germline V gene (reference sequence). The CDR3 extends over 15 amino acids. The ends were cut back, 2 bases at V and 0 bases at J, with 8 bases in the middle. CDR3 DNA: TGTGCCAGCAGTTACCAGGGCAACTCTGGAAACACCATATATTTT. Its translation is CASSYQGNSGNTIYF.